This entry lists 31 T cell receptor beta chains sequenced from one sample in a study of radiotherapy plus CTLA-4 blockade in lung cancer. Profiled with immunoSEQ multiplex PCR; TCRdb holds only in-frame clones, not every one. Of tens of thousands of clones in the sample, about 80% were seen once. The sample consisted of peripheral blood, taken from a patient treated with radiotherapy plus ipilimumab. The receptors shown here come from a human donor with non-small cell lung cancer who had a complete response to radiotherapy plus ipilimumab.

This chain links TRBV6-6 with TRBJ1-4, with D unclear. Germline loops: CDR1 MNHNY, CDR2 SVGAGI (reference sequence). The CDR3 length is 12 residues. V shed 6 bases and J shed 6 bases, with 8 bases lying between them. The chain's CDR3 is CASSGQHEKLFF. As DNA, the CDR3 is TGTGCCAGCAGCGGGCAACATGAAAAACTGTTTTTT.

The rearrangement joins TRBV10-2 to TRBJ1-5, with D possibly TRBD1 on 5 matching bases. The CDR3 totals 13 residues. V was pared by 7 bases and J by 3 bases, with 10 bases between. Germline CDR1 reads WSHSY; CDR2 reads SAAADI. The CDR3: CASTRQINQPQHF. The CDR3 bases are TGCGCCAGCACCCGACAGATCAATCAGCCCCAGCATTTT.

The CDR3 DNA is TGTGCCAGCAATTTACAGCTGAATCAGCCCCAGCATTTT. This encodes CASNLQLNQPQHF. The chain carries TRBV6-1 and TRBJ1-5; D gene unclear. Trimming took 7 bases from V and 4 from J, leaving 11 bases between them. Germline CDR1 reads MNHNS; CDR2 reads SASEGT. The CDR3 is 13 residues long.

This sequence joins TRBV7-6 and TRBJ2-1, with 13 nucleotides matching TRBD2. CDR1 is SGHVS, CDR2 FNYEAQ, per germline. The length of the CDR3 is 18 residues. The trim removed 1 base at V and 3 bases at J, leaving 6 bases unmatched. This CDR3 reads CASSLGRTSGRHYNEQFF. CDR3 sequence (DNA): TGTGCCAGCAGCTTAGGCCGGACTAGCGGGAGACACTACAATGAGCAGTTCTTC.

A single count supports this clone. The J gene is TRBJ2-3, the V gene TRBV5-1; D perhaps matches TRBD2 (5 bases). Germline CDR1 reads SGHRS; CDR2 reads YFSETQ. The germline V and J ends were trimmed by 0 bases and 3 bases, with 20 bases remaining between them. This CDR3 comprises 18 residues. Here the CDR3 DNA reads TGCGCCAGCAGCTTGGGGCCTTCGGCGGCGGGCCGTACAGATACGCAGTATTTT. Translated: CASSLGPSAAGRTDTQYF.

CDR3: CASSPSVFSYNEQFF. The CDR3, as DNA: TGTGCCAGCAGCCCTAGCGTCTTCTCCTACAATGAGCAGTTCTTC. J is TRBJ2-1 and V is TRBV11-3, with D tentatively TRBD2 (6 bases). Trimming took off 5 bases at V and 0 bases at J, with 11 bases between the two ends. CDR3 length equals 15 residues. Germline V gene lookup returns CDR1 SGHNT and CDR2 YENEEA.

Turning to this clone: The junction departs from germline at one end; a sequencing error may be responsible. Additional DNA sequences in this sample encode the identical CDR3. The chain recombines TRBV18 with TRBJ1-5, with a weak D call TRBD1 (5 bases). This CDR3 contains 13 residues. The V gene's germline CDR1 is KGHSH and CDR2 LQKENI. The CDR3 bases are TGCGCCAGCTCACCAGGGCTCAATCAGCCCCAGCATTTT. This encodes CASSPGLNQPQHF.

The rearrangement joins TRBV6-5 to TRBJ1-5; the D is unclear. Germline V gene lookup returns CDR1 MNHEY and CDR2 SVGAGI. V was shortened by 2 bases and J by 6 bases, with 11 bases between the two germline ends. The CDR3 loop spans 14 amino acids. CDR3 residues: CASSYGGKGQPQHF. The CDR3 DNA reads TGTGCCAGCAGTTACGGAGGGAAGGGTCAGCCCCAGCATTTT.

This chain joins TRBV6-5 and TRBJ2-3; D gene unclear. The V end was cut by 2 bases, the J end by 1 base, with 7 bases between. From germline, CDR1 is MNHEY and CDR2 SVGAGI. The CDR3 has 14 amino acids. The DNA of the CDR3 is TGTGCCAGCAGTTACCCCAGTCGCACAGATACGCAGTATTTT. Translating gives CASSYPSRTDTQYF.

The V and J genes are TRBV25-1 and TRBJ2-2; unclear D gene. The CDR3 is 13 amino acids. From germline, CDR1 is MGHDK and CDR2 SYGVNS. Trimming removed 2 bases at V and 6 bases at J, with 7 bases between. The CDR3 nucleotides are TGTGCCAGCAGTGAAACTGGGGCCGGGGAGCTGTTTTTT. Its translation: CASSETGAGELFF. The whole variable domain, remainder taken from reference TRBV25-1 and TRBJ2-2, is EADIYQTPRYLVIGTGKKITLECSQTMGHDKMYWYQQDPGMELHLIHYSYGVNSTEKGDLSSESTVSRIRTEHFPLTLESARPSHTSQYLCASSETGAGELFFGEGSRLTVL.

This chain joins TRBV7-9 and TRBJ2-7; 8 bases agree with TRBD2. The CDR3 length is 13 residues. With 5 bases clipped from V and 2 bases from J, the junction kept 2 bases outside the gene matches. Germline assignment: CDR1 SEHNR and CDR2 FQNEAQ (reference sequence). This CDR3 reads CASSRGLAYEQYF. Here the CDR3 DNA reads TGTGCCAGCAGCCGGGGACTAGCCTACGAGCAGTACTTC.

In the case of this clone: Sequence at one end of the junction differs from germline and may be a read error. This chain links TRBV2 with TRBJ1-1, with D perhaps matching TRBD1 (5 bases). CDR1 SNHLY and CDR2 FYNNEI come from the germline V gene. The CDR3 loop spans 13 amino acids. Written as DNA, the CDR3 is TGTGCCAGCTCGGGTGGGGCGAACGCTGAAGCTTTCTTT. Residues: CASSGGANAEAFF.

The chain has TRBV2 and TRBJ1-3, with D hard to call. The V and J ends lost 6 bases and 1 base respectively, with 10 bases between them. The CDR3 extends over 14 amino acids. Germline V gene lookup returns CDR1 SNHLY and CDR2 FYNNEI. The CDR3: CASRPPQSGNTIYF. The DNA for the CDR3 is TGTGCCAGCAGGCCCCCCCAGTCTGGAAACACCATATATTTT.

The chain combines TRBV7-9 with TRBJ1-6; possible D gene TRBD1, 6 bases. The germline gives CDR1 SEHNR, CDR2 FQNEAQ (reference sequence). V lost 8 bases and J 10 bases, leaving 15 bases between the germline ends. The CDR3 has 13 residues. The CDR3 DNA reads as TGTGCCAGCGCCCCACAGGGAGGCTCACCCCTCCACTTT. Protein product: CASAPQGGSPLHF.

This chain uses TRBV23-1 with TRBJ2-1, with 8 bases matching TRBD1. TRBV23-1 carries the ORF label, with uncertain function. The CDR3 length is 16 residues. Trimming took 2 bases from V and 1 from J; bases not matched to a gene: 4. CDR3 sequence reads: CASSQNTGGSYNEQFF. The DNA of the CDR3 is TGCGCCAGCAGTCAAAACACAGGGGGATCCTACAATGAGCAGTTCTTC.

The V gene is TRBV7-2, the J gene TRBJ2-2; possible D gene TRBD2, 6 bases. Germline V gives CDR1 SGHTA, CDR2 FQGNSA. Trimming shortened V by 6 bases and J by 5 bases, and 13 bases separated the two germline ends. This CDR3 contains 14 residues. CDR3 amino acids: CASRRGGDTGELFF. CDR3 bases: TGTGCCAGCAGGAGGGGAGGCGATACCGGGGAGCTGTTTTTT.

This clone was seen more than once but under ten times. The rearrangement uses TRBV10-2 and TRBJ2-7; the D gene is possibly TRBD1 (5 bases). V lost 6 bases and J lost 6, with 12 bases in between. The CDR3 contains 12 residues. From germline, CDR1 is WSHSY and CDR2 SAAADI. In DNA, the CDR3 is TGCGCCAGCAGGGACCCGCAGGGCGAGCAGTACGTC. It is translated as CASRDPQGEQYV.

The chain couples TRBV11-2 to TRBJ1-4, with D unclear. The CDR3 is 15 amino acids. CDR1 is SGHAT and CDR2 is FQNNGV in the germline V gene. The germline V and J ends were trimmed by 1 base and 4 bases, with 10 bases remaining between them. The CDR3 region has the DNA TGTGCCAGCAGCTTAGGTGCCGGCTATAATGAAAAACTGTTTTTT. It translates to CASSLGAGYNEKLFF.

This clone was picked up one time. The gene calls are TRBV6-6 and TRBJ1-2, with D perhaps matching TRBD1 (6 bases). Germline V lookup: CDR1 MNHNY, CDR2 SVGAGI (reference sequence). The CDR3 has 14 residues. V lost 2 bases to trimming and J lost 5 bases, with 12 bases between them. In DNA, the CDR3 is TGTGCCAGCAGTTACAGTCCAGGGGCATATGGCTACACCTTC. Residues: CASSYSPGAYGYTF.

The genes are TRBV6-1 and TRBJ1-5, with no clear D. Germline V gives CDR1 MNHNS, CDR2 SASEGT. V lost 2 bases, J lost 7 bases, and 9 bases lay in between. The CDR3 has 13 amino acids. The CDR3 is CASSEYLDQPQHF. The CDR3 bases are TGTGCCAGCAGTGAATATCTCGACCAGCCCCAGCATTTT.

The table lists this clone with a count of one. V is TRBV19 and J is TRBJ2-7; perhaps TRBD2 as D (7 bases). The CDR3 totals 16 residues. Germline values: CDR1 LNHDA, CDR2 SQIVND (reference sequence). V shed 3 bases and J shed 4 bases, with 19 bases lying between them. The CDR3 coding sequence is TGTGCCAGTAGTATCAAGGGGGGGGCGGAGCCTTACGAGCAGTACGTC. Translated: CASSIKGGAEPYEQYV.

The chain uses TRBV6-6 and TRBJ1-1; no clear D. V dropped 7 bases and J dropped 3 bases, with 12 bases sitting between them. This CDR3 has 13 amino acids. Germline lookup yields CDR1 MNHNY and CDR2 SVGAGI (reference sequence). The CDR3, as DNA: TGTGCCAGCAAGAGAGGGTGGCACACTGAAGCTTTCTTT. Protein sequence: CASKRGWHTEAFF.

The V gene is TRBV10-2, the J gene TRBJ1-2, with a weak D call TRBD1 (5 bases). Per the germline V gene, CDR1 is WSHSY and CDR2 is SAAADI. CDR3 length: 12 residues. V was clipped by 6 bases and J by 6 bases, with 11 bases between them. The DNA for the CDR3 is TGCGCCAGCAGGACTGAACAGGATGGCTACACCTTC. This encodes CASRTEQDGYTF.

The chain joins TRBV7-9 to TRBJ1-4, with D possibly matching TRBD1 (6 bases). The V end was cut by 1 base, the J end by 8 bases, with 14 bases between. The germline CDR1 and CDR2 sequences are SEHNR and FQNEAQ (reference sequence). The CDR3 consists of 15 residues. The CDR3 bases are TGTGCCAGCAGCTTAGTAGGGAACAGGGTGGAAAAACTGTTTTTT. Translated: CASSLVGNRVEKLFF.

This rearrangement joins TRBV7-2 to TRBJ2-5, with TRBD2 identical over 10 bases. Germline V gives CDR1 SGHTA, CDR2 FQGNSA. CDR3 length: 16 amino acids. Germline trimming cut 0 bases from V and 4 bases from J; bases unmatched to any gene: 5. The CDR3 nucleotides are TGTGCCAGCAGCTTAGCGCGAGCGGGAGGGGGAGAGACCCAGTACTTC. Its protein product is CASSLARAGGGETQYF.

The gene calls are TRBV7-8 and TRBJ1-5; TRBD1 matches at 9 bases. Germline V gene data show CDR1 as SGHVS and CDR2 as FQNEAQ. V lost 4 bases to trimming and J lost 2 bases; unmatched junction nucleotides: 3. This CDR3 has 15 amino acids. CDR3 DNA: TGTGCCAGCAGCTCGGGGACAGGGCGCAATCAGCCCCAGCATTTT. It translates to CASSSGTGRNQPQHF.

This clone was picked up one time. This rearrangement joins TRBV5-1 to TRBJ2-7, with a weak D call TRBD1 (5 bases). This CDR3 is built from 12 residues. Germline CDR1 and CDR2: SGHRS and YFSETQ. Deletions cut 4 bases from V and 3 bases from J, with 8 bases between. CDR3 sequence (DNA): TGCGCCAGCAGCCGCGACAGCTACGAGCAGTACTTC. It is translated as CASSRDSYEQYF.

The chain links TRBV6-1 to TRBJ2-7; D is unresolved. There are 16 residues in the CDR3. Germline CDR1 reads MNHNS; CDR2 reads SASEGT. Trimming shortened V by 4 bases and J by 0 bases, and 16 bases separated the two germline ends. This chain's CDR3 is CASSGKTVSTSYEQYF. DNA of the CDR3: TGTGCCAGCAGTGGGAAAACAGTTTCCACCTCCTACGAGCAGTACTTC.

This clone was detected once. The chain is built from TRBV28 and TRBJ2-7; TRBD2 is a possible D gene (5 bases). Germline assignment: CDR1 MDHEN and CDR2 SYDVKM. V lost 4 bases and J 2 bases, leaving 6 bases between the germline ends. This CDR3 contains 12 residues. The CDR3 DNA reads as TGTGCCAGCAGTTCGGGGACCTACGAGCAGTACGTC. This translates into CASSSGTYEQYV.

V is TRBV27 and J is TRBJ1-1, with 7 positions matching TRBD1. The CDR3 has 13 amino acids. Germline lookup yields CDR1 MNHEY and CDR2 SMNVEV (reference sequence). With V trimmed by 6 bases and J by 7 bases, 8 bases remained unmatched. Here the CDR3 DNA reads TGTGCCAGCAGCGATGACAGGGCACGTGAAGCTTTCTTT. Protein: CASSDDRAREAFF.

This clone was recorded a few times. V usage is TRBV7-2 and J usage is TRBJ2-5, with TRBD2 as a possible D gene (6 bases). This CDR3 contains 14 residues. In germline, CDR1 is SGHTA, CDR2 FQGNSA. The germline V and J ends were trimmed by 8 bases and 0 bases, with 13 bases remaining between them. The CDR3 bases are TGTGCCAGCTCAAAGGGACTTAACCAAGAGACCCAGTACTTC. Translation gives CASSKGLNQETQYF.